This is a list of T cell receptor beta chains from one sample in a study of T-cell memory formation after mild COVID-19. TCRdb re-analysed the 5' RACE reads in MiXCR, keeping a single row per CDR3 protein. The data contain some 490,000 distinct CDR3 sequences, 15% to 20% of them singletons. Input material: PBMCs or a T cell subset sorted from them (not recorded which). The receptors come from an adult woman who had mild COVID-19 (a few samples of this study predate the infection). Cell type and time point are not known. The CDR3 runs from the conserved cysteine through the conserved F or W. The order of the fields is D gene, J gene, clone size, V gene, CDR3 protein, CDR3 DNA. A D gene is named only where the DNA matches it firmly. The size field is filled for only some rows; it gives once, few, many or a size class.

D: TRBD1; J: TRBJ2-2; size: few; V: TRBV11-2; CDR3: CASSTGTVGERELFF; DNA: TGTGCCAGCAGCACCGGGACAGTGGGGGAAAGGGAGCTGTTTTTT
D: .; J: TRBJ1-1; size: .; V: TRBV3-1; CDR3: CASSPLTGREAFF; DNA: TGTGCCAGCAGCCCCCTTACAGGGAGGGAAGCTTTCTTT
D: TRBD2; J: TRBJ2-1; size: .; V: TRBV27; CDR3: CASSFLGGTSGMVEQFF; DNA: TGTGCCAGCAGTTTTTTGGGCGGGACTAGCGGGATGGTTGAGCAGTTCTTC
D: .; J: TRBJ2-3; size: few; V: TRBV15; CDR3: CATSREGYRATDTQYF; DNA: TGTGCCACCAGCAGAGAAGGGTACAGGGCCACAGATACGCAGTATTTT
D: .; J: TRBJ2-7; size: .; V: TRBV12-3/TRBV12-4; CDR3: CASSLWVGSSYEQYF; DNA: TGTGCCAGCAGTTTATGGGTCGGGAGCTCCTACGAGCAGTACTTC
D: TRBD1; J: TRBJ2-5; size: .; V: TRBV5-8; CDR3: CASSHRTGGVETQYF; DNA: TGTGCCAGCAGCCACCGGACAGGGGGGGTGGAGACCCAGTACTTC
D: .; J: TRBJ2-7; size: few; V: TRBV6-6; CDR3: CASSLVSTGEQYF; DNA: TGTGCCAGCAGTTTGGTCTCGACGGGCGAGCAGTACTTC
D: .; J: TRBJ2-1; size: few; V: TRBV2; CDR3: CASSEPQGWDEQFF; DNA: TGTGCCAGCAGTGAGCCCCAGGGGTGGGATGAGCAGTTCTTC
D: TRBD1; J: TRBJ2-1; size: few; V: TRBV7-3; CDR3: CASRYGPDREDNEQFF; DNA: TGTGCCAGCAGATATGGGCCGGACAGGGAGGACAATGAGCAGTTCTTC
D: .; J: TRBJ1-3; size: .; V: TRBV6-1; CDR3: CASSEILTSSGNTIYF; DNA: TGTGCCAGCAGTGAAATCCTGACCTCCTCTGGAAACACCATATATTTT
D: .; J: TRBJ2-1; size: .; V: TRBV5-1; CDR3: CASSPPERERHNEQFF; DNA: TGCGCCAGCAGCCCCCCAGAGAGGGAAAGGCACAATGAGCAGTTCTTC
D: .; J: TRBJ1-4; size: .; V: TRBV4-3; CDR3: CASSHQTSENEKLFF; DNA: TGCGCCAGCAGCCACCAGACCTCTGAAAATGAAAAACTGTTTTTT
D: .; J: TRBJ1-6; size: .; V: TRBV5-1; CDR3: CASSLWVQGSSPLHF; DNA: TGCGCCAGCAGCTTGTGGGTCCAGGGAAGTTCACCCCTCCACTTT
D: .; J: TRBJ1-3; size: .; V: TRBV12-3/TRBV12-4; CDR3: CASSAASPLADTIYF; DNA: TGTGCCAGCAGCGCGGCGTCCCCTTTAGCGGACACCATATATTTT
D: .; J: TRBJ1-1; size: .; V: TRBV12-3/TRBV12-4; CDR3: CASNPGKGNTEAFF; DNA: TGTGCCAGCAACCCCGGGAAGGGAAACACTGAAGCTTTCTTT
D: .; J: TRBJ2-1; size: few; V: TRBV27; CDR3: CASSLPGRSSYNEQFF; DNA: TGTGCCAGCAGTTTGCCGGGACGGAGCTCCTACAATGAGCAGTTCTTC
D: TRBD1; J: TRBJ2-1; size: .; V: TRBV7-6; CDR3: CASSPYATGSGYNEQFF; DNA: TGTGCCAGCAGCCCGTACGCGACAGGGTCGGGCTACAATGAGCAGTTCTTC
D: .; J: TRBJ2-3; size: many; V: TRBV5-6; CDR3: CASSTQSTDTQYF; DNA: TGTGCCAGCAGCACACAGAGCACAGATACGCAGTATTTT
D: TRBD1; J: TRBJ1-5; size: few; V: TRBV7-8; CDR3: CASSPGQDLPQHF; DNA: TGTGCCAGCAGCCCAGGACAGGACCTTCCCCAGCATTTT
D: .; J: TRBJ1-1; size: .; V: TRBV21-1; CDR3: CASSKELGQGNTEAFF; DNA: TGTGCCAGCAGCAAAGAGTTGGGACAGGGGAACACTGAAGCTTTCTTT
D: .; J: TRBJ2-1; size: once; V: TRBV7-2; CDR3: CASTRQSGNEQFF; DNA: TGTGCCAGCACTCGACAGTCGGGTAATGAGCAGTTCTTC
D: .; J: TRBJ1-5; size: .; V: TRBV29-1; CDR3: CSTYRVQPQHF; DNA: TGCAGCACATACAGGGTCCAGCCCCAGCATTTT
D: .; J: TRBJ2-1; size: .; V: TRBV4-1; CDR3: CAASWGMGNPDEQFF; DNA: TGCGCCGCGAGTTGGGGAATGGGAAACCCAGATGAGCAGTTCTTC
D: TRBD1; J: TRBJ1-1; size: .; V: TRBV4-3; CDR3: CASSQLQGLNTEAFF; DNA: TGCGCCAGCAGCCAGCTACAGGGGTTGAACACTGAAGCTTTCTTT
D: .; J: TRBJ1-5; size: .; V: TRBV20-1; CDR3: CSARSGGGSNQPQHF; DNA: TGCAGTGCTAGATCTGGTGGGGGGAGCAATCAGCCCCAGCATTTT
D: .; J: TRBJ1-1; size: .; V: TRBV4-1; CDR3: CASSPRTVSSLDSHMNTEAFF; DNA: TGCGCCAGCAGCCCCCGGACAGTCTCGTCCTTGGACTCCCACATGAACACTGAAGCTTTCTTT
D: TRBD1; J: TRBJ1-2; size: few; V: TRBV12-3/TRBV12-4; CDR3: CASSGGQGWHGYTF; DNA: TGTGCCAGCAGTGGGGGACAGGGGTGGCATGGCTACACCTTC
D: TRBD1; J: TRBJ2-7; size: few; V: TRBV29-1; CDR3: CSVEVGTGSAYEQYF; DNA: TGCAGCGTTGAAGTGGGGACAGGTAGCGCCTACGAGCAGTACTTC
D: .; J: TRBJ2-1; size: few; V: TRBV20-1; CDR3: CSAQTSGRPNNEQFF; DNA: TGCAGTGCGCAGACTTCGGGACGGCCTAACAATGAGCAGTTCTTC
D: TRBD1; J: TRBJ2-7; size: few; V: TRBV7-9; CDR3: CASSSEIGTGASYEQYF; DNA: TGTGCCAGCAGCTCCGAGATAGGGACAGGGGCCTCCTACGAGCAGTACTTC
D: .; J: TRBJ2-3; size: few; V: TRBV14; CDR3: CASSLGPYRTDTQYF; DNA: TGTGCCAGCAGCCTGGGACCCTACCGCACAGATACGCAGTATTTT
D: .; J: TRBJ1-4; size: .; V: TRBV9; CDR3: CASSSGSTNEKLFF; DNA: TGTGCCAGCAGCTCCGGAAGTACTAATGAAAAACTGTTTTTT
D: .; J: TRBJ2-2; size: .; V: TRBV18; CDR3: CASSPRHGVWGTGELFF; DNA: TGTGCCAGCTCACCACGACACGGCGTATGGGGCACCGGGGAGCTGTTTTTT
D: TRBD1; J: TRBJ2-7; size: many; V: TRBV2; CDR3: CASRLTGRYEQYF; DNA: TGTGCCAGCAGACTGACAGGGAGATACGAGCAGTACTTC
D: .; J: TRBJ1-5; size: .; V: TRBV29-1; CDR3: CSVEDPGGGDPKYSNQPQHF; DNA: TGCAGCGTTGAAGATCCGGGTGGCGGGGATCCCAAGTATAGCAATCAGCCCCAGCATTTT
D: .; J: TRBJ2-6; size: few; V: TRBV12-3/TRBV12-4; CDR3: CASSTRALGANVLTF; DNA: TGTGCCAGCAGTACCCGGGCCCTCGGGGCCAACGTCCTGACTTTC
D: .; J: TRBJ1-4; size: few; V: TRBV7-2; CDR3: CASGPGLMGEKLFF; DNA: TGTGCCAGCGGACCCGGGCTTATGGGGGAAAAACTGTTTTTT
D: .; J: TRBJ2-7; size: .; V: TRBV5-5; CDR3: CASSFRSRLSYEQYF; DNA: TGTGCCAGCAGCTTCCGCAGCCGACTCTCCTACGAGCAGTACTTC
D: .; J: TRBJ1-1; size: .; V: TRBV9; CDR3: CASSPQGTEAFF; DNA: TGTGCCAGCAGCCCACAGGGAACTGAAGCTTTCTTT
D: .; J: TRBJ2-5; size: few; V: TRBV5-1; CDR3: CASSIQGARETQYF; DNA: TGCGCCAGCAGCATCCAGGGTGCCAGGGAGACCCAGTACTTC
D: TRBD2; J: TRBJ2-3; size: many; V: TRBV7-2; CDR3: CASSRRRAGGIADTQYF; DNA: TGTGCCAGCAGCCGACGTCGAGCGGGGGGGATAGCAGATACGCAGTATTTT
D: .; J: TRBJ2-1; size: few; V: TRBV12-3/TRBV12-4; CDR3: CASSPQQGNHEQFF; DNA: TGTGCCAGCAGTCCCCAGCAGGGTAACCATGAGCAGTTCTTC
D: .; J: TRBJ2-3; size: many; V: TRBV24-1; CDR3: CATSGRGRTDTQYF; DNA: TGTGCCACCAGTGGGAGGGGGCGGACAGATACGCAGTATTTT
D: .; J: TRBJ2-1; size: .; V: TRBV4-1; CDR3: CASSQAWEASPFF; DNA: TGCGCCAGCAGCCAAGCCTGGGAAGCGTCCCCGTTCTTC
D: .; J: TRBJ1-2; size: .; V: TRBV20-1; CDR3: CSARVGNYGYTF; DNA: TGCAGTGCTAGAGTAGGGAACTATGGCTACACCTTC
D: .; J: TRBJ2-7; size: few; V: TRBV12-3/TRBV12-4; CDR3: CASSPKGPYEQYF; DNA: TGTGCCAGCAGCCCTAAGGGGCCCTACGAGCAGTACTTC
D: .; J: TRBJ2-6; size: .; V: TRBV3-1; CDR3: CASSQETVSGANVLTF; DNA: TGTGCCAGCAGCCAAGAAACGGTCTCTGGGGCCAACGTCCTGACTTTC
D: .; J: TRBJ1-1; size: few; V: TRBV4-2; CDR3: CASSQDSGPAEAFF; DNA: TGTGCCAGCAGCCAAGATTCAGGGCCCGCGGAAGCTTTCTTT
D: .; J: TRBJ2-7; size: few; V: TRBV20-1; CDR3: CSARENRISYEQYF; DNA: TGCAGTGCTAGAGAAAACAGAATCTCCTACGAGCAGTACTTC
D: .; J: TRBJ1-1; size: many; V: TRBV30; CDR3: CAWSVQLGTEAFF; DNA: TGTGCCTGGAGTGTACAACTAGGGACTGAAGCTTTCTTT
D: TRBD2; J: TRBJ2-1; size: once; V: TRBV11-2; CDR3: CASSLESSGRWSYNEQFF; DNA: TGTGCCAGCAGCTTAGAATCGAGCGGGAGGTGGAGTTACAATGAGCAGTTCTTC